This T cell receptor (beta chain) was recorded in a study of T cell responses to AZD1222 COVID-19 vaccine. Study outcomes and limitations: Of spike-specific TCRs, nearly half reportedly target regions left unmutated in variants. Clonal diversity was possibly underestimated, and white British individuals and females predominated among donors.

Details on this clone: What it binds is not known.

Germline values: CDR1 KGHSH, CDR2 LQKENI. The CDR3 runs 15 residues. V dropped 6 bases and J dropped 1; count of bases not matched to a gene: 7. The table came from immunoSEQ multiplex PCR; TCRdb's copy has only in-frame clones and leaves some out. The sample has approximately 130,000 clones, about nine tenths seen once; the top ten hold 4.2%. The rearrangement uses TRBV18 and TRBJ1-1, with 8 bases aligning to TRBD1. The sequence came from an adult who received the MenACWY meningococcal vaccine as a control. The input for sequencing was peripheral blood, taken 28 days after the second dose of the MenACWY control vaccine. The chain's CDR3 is CASSPRTGPNTEAFF. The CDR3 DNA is TGTGCCAGCTCCCCGCGGACAGGGCCGAACACTGAAGCTTTCTTT.